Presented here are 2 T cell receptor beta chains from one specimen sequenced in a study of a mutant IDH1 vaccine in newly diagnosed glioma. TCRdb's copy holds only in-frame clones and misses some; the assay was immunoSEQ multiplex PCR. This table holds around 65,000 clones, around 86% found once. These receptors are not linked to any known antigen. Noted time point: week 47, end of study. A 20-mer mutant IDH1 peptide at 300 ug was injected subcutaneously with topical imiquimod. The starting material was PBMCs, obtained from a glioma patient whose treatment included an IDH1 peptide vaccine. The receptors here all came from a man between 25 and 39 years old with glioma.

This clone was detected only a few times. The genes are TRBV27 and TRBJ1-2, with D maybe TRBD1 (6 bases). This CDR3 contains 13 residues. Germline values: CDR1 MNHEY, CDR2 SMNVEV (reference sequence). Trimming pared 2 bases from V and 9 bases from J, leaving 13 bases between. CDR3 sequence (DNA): TGTGCCAGCAGTTTAGGAGGGGGGTATAGCTACACCTTC. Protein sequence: CASSLGGGYSYTF.

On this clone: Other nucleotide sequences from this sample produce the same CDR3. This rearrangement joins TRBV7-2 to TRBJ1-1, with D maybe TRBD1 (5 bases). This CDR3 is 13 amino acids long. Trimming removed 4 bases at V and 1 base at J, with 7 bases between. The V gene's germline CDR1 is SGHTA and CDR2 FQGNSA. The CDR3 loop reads CASSSGQNTEAFF. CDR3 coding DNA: TGTGCCAGCAGCTCGGGGCAGAACACTGAAGCTTTCTTT.